This T cell receptor (beta chain) was identified during a study of Ad26.COV2.S vaccination and SARS-CoV-2 variants. V was clipped by 4 bases and J by 8 bases, with 8 bases between them. This CDR3 has 12 residues. Germline lookup yields CDR1 KGHDR and CDR2 SFDVKD. The treatment is: approximately 18 received Ad26.COV2.S at low or high dose, single or two shots; a few received placebo; per-sample allocation not given. The samples were gathered on day 63 after the first injection of vaccine or placebo. This vaccine is an Ad26 vector that expresses the Wuhan-strain SARS-CoV-2 spike. The assay was immunoSEQ multiplex PCR, and TCRdb's table has in-frame clones only and misses some. The sample has 350,000 to 500,000 clones, 75% to 95% seen once.

V gene TRBV24-1 combines with J gene TRBJ2-1, with D perhaps matching TRBD2 (6 bases). The TCR comes from a person between 18 and 65 years old who received the Ad26.COV2.S COVID-19 vaccine or a placebo. The sample in question was peripheral blood, obtained in a trial of Ad26.COV2.S vaccine versus placebo. In nucleotides, the CDR3 is TGTGCCACCAGTGAGGCGGGACATGAGCAGTTCTTC. It yields the protein CATSEAGHEQFF.